This paragraph reports one T cell receptor beta chain. Its target is not known. The data belong to a study of shared clonotypes between healthy human individuals. Whole-study results and caveats: Around 5% of naive CD4 clonotypes were shared across a few donors.

Data came from immunoSEQ multiplex PCR; TCRdb stores just in-frame clones and leaves some out. Of 2,100,000 or so clones listed, around 95% were seen once; the top ten hold roughly 0.13%. CDR1 and CDR2 from the germline V gene are MDHEN and SYDVKM. This CDR3 has 15 amino acids. V lost 6 bases, J lost 0 bases, and 12 bases lay in between. The specimen sequenced was naive CD4+ T cells sorted from blood. The subset is: CD45RA+ positively selected. V usage is TRBV28 and J usage is TRBJ2-1; D might be TRBD1 (5 bases). The TCR comes from a man between 18 and 29 years old in good health. The CDR3 loop reads CASRPQAPSYNEQFF. For the CDR3, the DNA is TGTGCCAGCAGGCCACAGGCCCCCTCCTACAATGAGCAGTTCTTC.